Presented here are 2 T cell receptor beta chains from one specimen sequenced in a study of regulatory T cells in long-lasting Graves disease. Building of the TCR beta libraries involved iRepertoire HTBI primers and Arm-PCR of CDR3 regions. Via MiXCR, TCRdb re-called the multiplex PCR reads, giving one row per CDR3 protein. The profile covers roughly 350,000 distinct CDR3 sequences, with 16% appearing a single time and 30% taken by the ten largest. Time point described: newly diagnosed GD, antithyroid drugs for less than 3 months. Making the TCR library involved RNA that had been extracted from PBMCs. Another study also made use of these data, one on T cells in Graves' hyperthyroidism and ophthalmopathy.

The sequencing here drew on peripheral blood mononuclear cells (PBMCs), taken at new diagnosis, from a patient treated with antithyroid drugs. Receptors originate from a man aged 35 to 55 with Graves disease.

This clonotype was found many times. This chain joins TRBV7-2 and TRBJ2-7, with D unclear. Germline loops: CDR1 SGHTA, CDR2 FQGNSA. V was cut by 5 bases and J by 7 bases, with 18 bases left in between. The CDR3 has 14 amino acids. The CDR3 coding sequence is TGTGCCAGCAGCCCGGGCCCCCCCCCTCTGGAGCAGTACTTC. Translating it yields CASSPGPPPLEQYF.

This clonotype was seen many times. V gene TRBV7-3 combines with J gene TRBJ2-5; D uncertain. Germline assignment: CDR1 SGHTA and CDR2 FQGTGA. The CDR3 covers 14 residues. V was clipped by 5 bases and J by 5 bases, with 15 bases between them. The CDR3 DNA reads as TGTGCCAGCAGCACGACGGGTGGGATGGAGACCCAGTACTTC. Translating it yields CASSTTGGMETQYF.